The T cell receptor beta chain under discussion was sequenced for a study of T cells in tumors after PD-1 blockade. Sequencing used immunoSEQ multiplex PCR; TCRdb keeps in-frame clones, though not all of them. The sample has about 35,000 clones, about 77% seen once. The CDR3 contains 12 residues. Between the trimmed V and J ends, which lost 8 bases and 2 bases, there was a span of 10 bases. Germline V gene data show CDR1 as SNHLY and CDR2 as FYNNEI. V is TRBV2 and J is TRBJ2-7; tentative D call: TRBD2 (5 bases). The specimen was PBMCs, collected before anti-PD-1 treatment. The source of this sequence is a human donor with basal cell carcinoma. The CDR3 DNA follows: TGTGCCAGCTCCCGGGAAGCCTACGAGCAGTACTTC. It encodes CASSREAYEQYF.